A selection of T cell receptor beta chains follows, all from one sample in a study of Graves' ophthalmopathy and Graves' hyperthyroidism. TCRdb re-analysed the multiplex PCR reads in MiXCR, keeping a single row per CDR3 protein. The table has 400,000 or so distinct CDR3 sequences, 15% to 17% seen once; the top ten hold around 7%. Sequenced: peripheral blood. The receptors shown here come from a woman between 18 and 30 years old with stable Graves' hyperthyroidism. Each CDR3 is given without its conserved first and last residue.

V	J	CDR3
TRBV12-3/TRBV12-4	TRBJ1-1	ASTEERYHNTEAF
TRBV6-1	TRBJ1-5	ASSESGTGGWGQPQH
TRBV29-1	TRBJ1-1	SAATSGGGAF
TRBV9	TRBJ2-4	ASSVGQGSKNIQY
TRBV28	TRBJ1-1	ASTPDRLNTEAF
TRBV3-1	TRBJ2-7	ASSQERTGASSYEQY
TRBV20-1	TRBJ2-7	SAPRLAGQDTSNSYEQY
TRBV29-1	TRBJ2-2	SGRQGGTGELF
TRBV11-3	TRBJ2-7	ASSLVGGPSYEQY
TRBV7-9	TRBJ1-3	ASSLRRRSGNTIY
TRBV7-8	TRBJ1-6	ASSLAGPEAALH
TRBV5-1	TRBJ2-5	ASCSGGDQETQY
TRBV6-1	TRBJ1-1	ASSTSFRDTTLF
TRBV20-1	TRBJ2-4	SARVGPSKNIQY
TRBV20-1	TRBJ1-3	SARDIQTGRNTIY
TRBV20-1	TRBJ1-6	SARDAGGGQNSPLH
TRBV5-1	TRBJ1-1	ASSFSHGQGFNTEAF
TRBV20-1	TRBJ2-2	SAREGPVRSGELF
TRBV6-1	TRBJ2-6	ASTRGSARWGANVLT
TRBV19	TRBJ1-1	ASSKGDPNTEAF
TRBV20-1	TRBJ1-1	SAIGSRTEAF
TRBV6-2/TRBV6-3	TRBJ2-7	ASSYGVNGRHSGYEQY
TRBV7-2	TRBJ2-7	ASSVRQGDYEQY
TRBV12-3/TRBV12-4	TRBJ2-7	ASRRRGEGYYEQY